This TCR beta chain was recorded in a study of T cell responses to AZD1222 COVID-19 vaccine. V shed 3 bases and J shed 1 base, with 5 bases lying between them. Germline loops: CDR1 KGHDR, CDR2 SFDVKD. CDR3 length equals 13 residues. The table came from immunoSEQ multiplex PCR; TCRdb's copy has only in-frame clones and leaves some out. The data hold more than 85,000 clones, with roughly 92% observed a single time. This TCR derives from an adult who received the AZD1222 COVID-19 vaccine. The sample was peripheral blood, taken 28 days after the second AZD1222 dose. The J gene is TRBJ1-1, the V gene TRBV24-1, with D unresolved. Here the CDR3 DNA reads TGTGCCACCAGTGATGTGGAGAACACTGAAGCTTTCTTT. This translates into CATSDVENTEAFF.